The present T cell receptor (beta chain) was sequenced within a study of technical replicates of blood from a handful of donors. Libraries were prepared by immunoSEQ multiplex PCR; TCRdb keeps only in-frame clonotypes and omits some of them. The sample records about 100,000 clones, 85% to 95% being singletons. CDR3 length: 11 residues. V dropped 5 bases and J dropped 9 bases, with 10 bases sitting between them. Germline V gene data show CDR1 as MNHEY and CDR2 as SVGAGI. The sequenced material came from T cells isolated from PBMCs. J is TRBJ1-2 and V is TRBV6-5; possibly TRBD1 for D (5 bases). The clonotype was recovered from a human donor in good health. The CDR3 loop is CASSAGYSYTF. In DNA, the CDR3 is TGTGCCAGCAGTGCAGGGTATAGCTACACCTTC.